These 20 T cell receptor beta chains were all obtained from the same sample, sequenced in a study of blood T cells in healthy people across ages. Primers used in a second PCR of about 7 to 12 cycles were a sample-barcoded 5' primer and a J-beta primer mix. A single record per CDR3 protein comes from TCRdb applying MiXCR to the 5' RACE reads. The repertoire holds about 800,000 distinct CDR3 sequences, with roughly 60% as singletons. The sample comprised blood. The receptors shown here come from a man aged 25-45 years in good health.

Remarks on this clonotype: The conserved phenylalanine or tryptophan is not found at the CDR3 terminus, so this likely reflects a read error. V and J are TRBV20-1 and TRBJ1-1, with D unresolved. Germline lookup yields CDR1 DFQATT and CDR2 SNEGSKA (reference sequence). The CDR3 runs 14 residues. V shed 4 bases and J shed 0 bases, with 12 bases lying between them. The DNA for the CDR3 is TGCAGTGCTACTCCCAAAGGATTGAACACTGAAGCTTTCGTT. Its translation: CSATPKGLNTEAFV.

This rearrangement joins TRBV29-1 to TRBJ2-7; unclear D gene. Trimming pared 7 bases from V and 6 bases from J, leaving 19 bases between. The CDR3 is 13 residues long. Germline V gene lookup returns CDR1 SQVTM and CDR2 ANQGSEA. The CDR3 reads CSAVTHFASEQYF. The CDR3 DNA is TGCAGCGCCGTGACCCACTTTGCGTCCGAGCAGTACTTC.

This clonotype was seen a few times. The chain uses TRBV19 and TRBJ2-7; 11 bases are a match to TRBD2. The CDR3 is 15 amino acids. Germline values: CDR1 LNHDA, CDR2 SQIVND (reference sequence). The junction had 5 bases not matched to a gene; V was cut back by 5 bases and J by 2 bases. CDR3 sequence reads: CASSPSGLAAYEQYF. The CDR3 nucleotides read TGTGCCAGTAGTCCGTCGGGACTAGCGGCCTACGAGCAGTACTTC.

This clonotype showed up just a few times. CDR3 loop: CSAPDGLGGEKLFF. As DNA, the CDR3 is TGCAGTGCCCCAGACGGGTTGGGAGGTGAAAAACTGTTTTTT. The rearrangement joins TRBV20-1 to TRBJ1-4; D not certain. V dropped 6 bases and J dropped 7 bases, with 18 bases sitting between them. Germline V CDR1 and CDR2: DFQATT, SNEGSKA (reference sequence). This CDR3 region has 14 residues.

For the CDR3, the DNA is TGTGCCATCCGAAGGGAGAGGAGCTACGAGCAGTACTTC. This encodes CAIRRERSYEQYF. This chain links TRBV10-3 with TRBJ2-7, with a possible D match to TRBD2 (5 bases). Germline V gene sequence: CDR1 ENHRY, CDR2 SYGVKD. The germline V and J ends were trimmed by 8 bases and 3 bases, with 14 bases remaining between them. This CDR3 spans 13 amino acids.

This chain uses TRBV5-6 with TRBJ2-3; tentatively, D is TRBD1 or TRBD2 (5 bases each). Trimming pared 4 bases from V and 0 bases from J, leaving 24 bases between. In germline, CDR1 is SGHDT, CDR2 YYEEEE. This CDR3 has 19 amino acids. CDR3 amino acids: CASSGGRGRVITSTDTQYF. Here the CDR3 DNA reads TGTGCCAGCAGCGGGGGAAGGGGCAGGGTGATTACTAGCACAGATACGCAGTATTTT. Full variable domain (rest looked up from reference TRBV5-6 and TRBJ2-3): DAGVTQSPTHLIKTRGQQVTLRCSPKSGHDTVSWYQQALGQGPQFIFQYYEEEERQRGNFPDRFSGHQFPNYSSELNVNALLLGDSALYLCASSGGRGRVITSTDTQYFGPGTRLTVL.

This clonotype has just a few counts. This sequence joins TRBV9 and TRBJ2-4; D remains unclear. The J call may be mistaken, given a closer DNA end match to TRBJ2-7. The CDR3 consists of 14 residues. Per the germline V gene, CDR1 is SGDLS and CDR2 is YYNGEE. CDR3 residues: CASSPNGRGYEQYF. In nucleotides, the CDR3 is TGTGCCAGCAGCCCCAACGGACGTGGGTACGAGCAGTACTTC.

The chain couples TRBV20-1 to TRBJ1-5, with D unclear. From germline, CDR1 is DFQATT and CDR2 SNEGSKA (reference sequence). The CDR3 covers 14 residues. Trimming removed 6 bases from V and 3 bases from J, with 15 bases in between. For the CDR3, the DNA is TGCAGTGCCGTACCATGGGCAGTCAATCAGCCCCAGCATTTT. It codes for CSAVPWAVNQPQHF.

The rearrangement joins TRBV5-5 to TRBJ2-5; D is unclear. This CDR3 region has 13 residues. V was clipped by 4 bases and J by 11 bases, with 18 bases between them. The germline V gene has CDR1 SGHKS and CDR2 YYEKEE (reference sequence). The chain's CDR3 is CASSRVIYNEQYF. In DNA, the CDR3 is TGTGCCAGCAGCCGAGTAATCTACAATGAGCAGTACTTC. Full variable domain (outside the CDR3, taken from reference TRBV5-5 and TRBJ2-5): DAGVTQSPTHLIKTRGQQVTLRCSPISGHKSVSWYQQVLGQGPQFIFQYYEKEERGRGNFPDRFSARQFPNYSSELNVNALLLGDSALYLCASSRVIYNEQYFGPGTRLLVL.

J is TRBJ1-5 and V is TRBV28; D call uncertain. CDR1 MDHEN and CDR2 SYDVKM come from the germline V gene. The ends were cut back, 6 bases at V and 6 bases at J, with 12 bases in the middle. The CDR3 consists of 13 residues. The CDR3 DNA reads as TGTGCCAGCAGGACACCGGCGGGTCAGCCCCAGCATTTT. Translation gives CASRTPAGQPQHF.

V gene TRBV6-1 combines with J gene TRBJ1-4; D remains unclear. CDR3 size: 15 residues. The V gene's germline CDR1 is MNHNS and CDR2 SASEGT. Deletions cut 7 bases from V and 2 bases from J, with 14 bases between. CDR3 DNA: TGTGCCAGCAATACTTTGGTTGGTACTAATGAAAAACTGTTTTTT. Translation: CASNTLVGTNEKLFF.

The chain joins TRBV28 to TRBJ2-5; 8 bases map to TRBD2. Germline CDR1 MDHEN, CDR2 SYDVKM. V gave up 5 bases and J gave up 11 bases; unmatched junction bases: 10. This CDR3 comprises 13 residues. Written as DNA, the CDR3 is TGTGCCAGCAGTATCAGGCTAGCGGGCAAGCAGTACTTC. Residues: CASSIRLAGKQYF.

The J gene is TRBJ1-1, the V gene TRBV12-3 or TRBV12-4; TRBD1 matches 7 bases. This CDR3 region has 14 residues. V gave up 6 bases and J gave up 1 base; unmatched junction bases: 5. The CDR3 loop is CASRTRGGNTEAFF. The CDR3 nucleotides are TGTGCCAGCAGAACCAGGGGGGGGAACACTGAAGCTTTCTTT.

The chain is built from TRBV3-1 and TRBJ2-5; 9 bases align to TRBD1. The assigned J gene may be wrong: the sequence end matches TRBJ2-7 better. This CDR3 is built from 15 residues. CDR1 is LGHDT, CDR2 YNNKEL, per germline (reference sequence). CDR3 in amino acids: CASSQTTGGHYEQYF. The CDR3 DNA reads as TGTGCCAGCAGCCAAACGACAGGGGGGCACTACGAGCAGTACTTC.

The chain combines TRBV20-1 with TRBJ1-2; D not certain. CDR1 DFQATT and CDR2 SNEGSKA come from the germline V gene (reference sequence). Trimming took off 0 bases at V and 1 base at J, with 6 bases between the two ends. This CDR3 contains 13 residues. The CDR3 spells CSARDENNYGYTF. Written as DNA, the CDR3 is TGCAGTGCTAGAGACGAGAATAACTATGGCTACACCTTC.

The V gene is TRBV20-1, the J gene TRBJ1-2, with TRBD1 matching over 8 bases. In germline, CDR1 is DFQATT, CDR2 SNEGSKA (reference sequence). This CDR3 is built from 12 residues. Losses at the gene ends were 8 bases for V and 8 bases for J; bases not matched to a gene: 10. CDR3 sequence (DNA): TGCAGTACGGACCAGGGGGCGAGGGGCTACACCTTC. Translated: CSTDQGARGYTF.

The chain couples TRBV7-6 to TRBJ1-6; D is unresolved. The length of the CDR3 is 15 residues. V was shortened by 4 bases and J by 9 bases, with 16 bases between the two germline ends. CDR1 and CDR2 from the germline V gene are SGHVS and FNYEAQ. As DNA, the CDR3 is TGTGCCAGCAGCTCCCACCGCCTAGACGGTTCACCCCTCCACTTT. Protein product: CASSSHRLDGSPLHF.

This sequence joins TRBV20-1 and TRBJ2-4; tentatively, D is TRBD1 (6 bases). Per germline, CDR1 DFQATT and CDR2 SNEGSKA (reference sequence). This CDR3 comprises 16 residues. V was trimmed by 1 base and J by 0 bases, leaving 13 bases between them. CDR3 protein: CSARGRQALAKNIQYF. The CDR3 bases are TGCAGTGCTAGAGGAAGACAGGCCCTAGCCAAAAACATTCAGTACTTC.

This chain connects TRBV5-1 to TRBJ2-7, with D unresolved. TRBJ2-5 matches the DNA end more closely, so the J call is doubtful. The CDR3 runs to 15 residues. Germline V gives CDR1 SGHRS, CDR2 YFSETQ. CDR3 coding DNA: TGCGCCAGCAGCGTCATGACCTCCCCCACGGCGACCCAGTACTTC. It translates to CASSVMTSPTATQYF.

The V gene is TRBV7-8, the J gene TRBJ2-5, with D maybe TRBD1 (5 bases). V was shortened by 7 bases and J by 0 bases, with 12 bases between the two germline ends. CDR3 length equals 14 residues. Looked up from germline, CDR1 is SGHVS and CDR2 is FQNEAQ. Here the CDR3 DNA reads TGTGCCAGCAACCTAGGACACTACCAAGAGACCCAGTACTTC. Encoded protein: CASNLGHYQETQYF.